The clone carrying this TCR beta chain was detected many times. Antigen unknown. CDR1 is SGHKS, CDR2 YYEKEE, per germline (reference sequence). V was shortened by 1 base and J by 0 bases, with 5 bases between the two germline ends. The CDR3 runs to 15 residues. The method for making cDNA was 5'RACE, and it used 10-nucleotide random UMIs. One entry per CDR3 protein results from TCRdb running MiXCR on the 5' RACE reads. The data show 50,000 to 55,000 distinct CDR3 sequences, around 4% seen once. These data come from a study of neurological immune-mediated disorders. Study conclusions and caveats: The most TCR clonal expansion was seen in HTLV-1-associated myelopathy, and the least was seen in multiple sclerosis, which fell below healthy controls. Phylogenetic grouping assigned the repertoires of 18 of 34 multiple sclerosis patients to a single related-CDR3 cluster, representing a possible signature.

This sequence originates from a man between 60 and 70 years old with multiple sclerosis. The J gene is TRBJ2-6, the V gene TRBV5-5; D call uncertain. Sequencing was carried out using PBMCs. This CDR3 is CASSLQLSGANVLTF. CDR3 coding DNA: TGTGCCAGCAGCTTGCAGCTCTCTGGGGCCAACGTCCTGACTTTC. The variable domain in full, with the rest retrieved from reference TRBV5-5 and TRBJ2-6, is DAGVTQSPTHLIKTRGQQVTLRCSPISGHKSVSWYQQVLGQGPQFIFQYYEKEERGRGNFPDRFSARQFPNYSSELNVNALLLGDSALYLCASSLQLSGANVLTFGAGSRLTVL.